This paragraph covers one T cell receptor (beta chain) sequence. The sample belongs to a study of blood T cell repertoires in COVID-19. Study at large: Acute and convalescent COVID-19 samples came from the United States, Italy and Spain. PBMCs, B-cell-depleted T cells, or T cells provided the cDNA or gDNA that made up the material.

Germline CDR1 and CDR2: SGDLS and YYNGEE. V was cut by 0 bases and J by 6 bases, with 10 bases left in between. The CDR3 consists of 13 residues. As originally analysed: Using reference gene primer amplification, nucleated cell counts were estimated. TCRdb's table, derived via immunoSEQ multiplex PCR, lists solely in-frame clones and lacks some. V, J and clone size reflect that table, while D and trimming were determined from the DNA. The sample comprises 150,000 to 200,000 clones, about 81% of which are singletons, and 11% rests with the top ten. Sequencing input: peripheral blood. The V call is TRBV9, the J call TRBJ2-7; TRBD1 might be the D (5 bases). The sequence came from a man aged 60-69 years with active or convalescent COVID-19. In DNA form, the CDR3 reads TGTGCCAGCAGCGTAGGAACAGGAGCCGAGCAGTACTTC. It is translated as CASSVGTGAEQYF. The entire variable domain, with the rest obtained from reference TRBV9 and TRBJ2-7, is as follows: DSGVTQTPKHLITATGQRVTLRCSPRSGDLSVYWYQQSLDQGLQFLIQYYNGEERAKGNILERFSAQQFPDLHSELNLSSLELGDSALYFCASSVGTGAEQYFGPGTRLTVT.